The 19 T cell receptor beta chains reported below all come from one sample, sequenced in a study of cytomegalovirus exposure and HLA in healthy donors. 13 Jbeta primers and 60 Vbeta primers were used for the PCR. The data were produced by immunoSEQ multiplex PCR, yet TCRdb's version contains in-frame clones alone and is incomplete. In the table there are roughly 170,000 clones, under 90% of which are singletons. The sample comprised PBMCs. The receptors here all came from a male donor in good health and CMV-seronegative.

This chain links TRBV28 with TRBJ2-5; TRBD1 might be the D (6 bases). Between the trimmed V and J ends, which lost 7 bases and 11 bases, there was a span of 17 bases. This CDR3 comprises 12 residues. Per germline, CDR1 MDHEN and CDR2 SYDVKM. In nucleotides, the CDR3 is TGTGCCAGCACCCAACAGGGATCGGCGCAGTACTTC. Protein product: CASTQQGSAQYF.

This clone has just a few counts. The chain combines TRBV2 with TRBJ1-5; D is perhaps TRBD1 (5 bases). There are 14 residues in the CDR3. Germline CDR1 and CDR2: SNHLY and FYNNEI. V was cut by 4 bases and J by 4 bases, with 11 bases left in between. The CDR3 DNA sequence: TGTGCCAGCAGTGTAGAAAGGGGAAATCAGCCCCAGCATTTT. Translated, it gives CASSVERGNQPQHF. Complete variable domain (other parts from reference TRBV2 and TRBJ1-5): EPEVTQTPSHQVTQMGQEVILRCVPISNHLYFYWYRQILGQKVEFLVSFYNNEISEKSEIFDDQFSVERPDGSNFTLKIRSTKLEDSAMYFCASSVERGNQPQHFGDGTRLSIL.

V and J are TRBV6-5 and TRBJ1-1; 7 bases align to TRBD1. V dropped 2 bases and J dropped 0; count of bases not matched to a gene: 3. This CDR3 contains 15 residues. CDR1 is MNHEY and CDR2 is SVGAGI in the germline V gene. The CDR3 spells CASSYGQGVNTEAFF. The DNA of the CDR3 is TGTGCCAGCAGTTACGGGCAGGGGGTGAACACTGAAGCTTTCTTT.

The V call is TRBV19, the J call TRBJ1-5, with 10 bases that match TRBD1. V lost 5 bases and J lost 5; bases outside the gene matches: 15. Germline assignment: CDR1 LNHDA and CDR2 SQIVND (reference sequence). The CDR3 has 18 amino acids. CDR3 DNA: TGTGCCAGTAGTGTCATCCCGGGACAGGGGCCTGGAGATCAGCCCCAGCATTTT. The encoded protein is CASSVIPGQGPGDQPQHF.

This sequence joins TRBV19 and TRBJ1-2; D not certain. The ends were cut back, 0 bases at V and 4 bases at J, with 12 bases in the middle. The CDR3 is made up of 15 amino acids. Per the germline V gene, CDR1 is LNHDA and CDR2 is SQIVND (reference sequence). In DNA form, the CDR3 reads TGTGCCAGTAGTATAGAGGGCCCTACCACCTATGGCTACACCTTC. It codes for CASSIEGPTTYGYTF.

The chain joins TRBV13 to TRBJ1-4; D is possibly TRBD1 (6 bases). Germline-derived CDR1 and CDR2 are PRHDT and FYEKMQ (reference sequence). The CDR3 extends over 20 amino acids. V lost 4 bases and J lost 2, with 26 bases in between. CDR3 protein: CASSSGPSGTIAGTNEKLFF. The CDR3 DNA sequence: TGTGCCAGCAGCTCCGGACCGTCGGGGACAATTGCCGGGACTAATGAAAAACTGTTTTTT. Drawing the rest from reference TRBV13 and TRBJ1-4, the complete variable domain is AAGVIQSPRHLIKEKRETATLKCYPIPRHDTVYWYQQGPGQDPQFLISFYEKMQSDKGSIPDRFSAQQFSDYHSELNMSSLELGDSALYFCASSSGPSGTIAGTNEKLFFGSGTQLSVL.

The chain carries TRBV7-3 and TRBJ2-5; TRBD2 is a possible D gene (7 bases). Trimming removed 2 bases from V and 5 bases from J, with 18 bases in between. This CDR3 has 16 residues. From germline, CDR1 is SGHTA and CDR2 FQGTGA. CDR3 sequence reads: CASSLLGGGLGETQYF. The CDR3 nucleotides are TGTGCCAGCAGCTTATTGGGGGGGGGCCTTGGGGAGACCCAGTACTTC.

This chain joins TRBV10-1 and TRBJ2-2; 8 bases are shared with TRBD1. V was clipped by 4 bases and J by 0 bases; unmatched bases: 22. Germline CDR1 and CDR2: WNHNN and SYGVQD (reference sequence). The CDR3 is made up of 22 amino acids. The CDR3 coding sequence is TGCGCCAGCAGTGGGGCAGTAGAGGTCGCCGGACAGGGCCATTCGAACACCGGGGAGCTGTTTTTT. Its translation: CASSGAVEVAGQGHSNTGELFF.

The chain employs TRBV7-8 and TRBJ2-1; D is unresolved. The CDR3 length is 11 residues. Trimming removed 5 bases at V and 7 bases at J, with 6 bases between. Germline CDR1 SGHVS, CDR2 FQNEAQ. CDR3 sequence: CASSLVNEQFF. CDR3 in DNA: TGTGCCAGCAGCCTCGTGAATGAGCAGTTCTTC.

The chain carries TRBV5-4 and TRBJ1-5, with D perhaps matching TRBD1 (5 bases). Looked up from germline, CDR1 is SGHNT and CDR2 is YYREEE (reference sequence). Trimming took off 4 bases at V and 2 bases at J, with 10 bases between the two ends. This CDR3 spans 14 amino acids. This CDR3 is CASSPDSGNQPQHF. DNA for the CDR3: TGTGCCAGCAGCCCCGACAGTGGCAATCAGCCCCAGCATTTT.

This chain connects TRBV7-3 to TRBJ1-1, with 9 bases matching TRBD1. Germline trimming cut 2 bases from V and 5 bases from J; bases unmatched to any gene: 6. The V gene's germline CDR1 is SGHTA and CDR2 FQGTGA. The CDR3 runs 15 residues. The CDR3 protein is CASSLGDRVFTEAFF. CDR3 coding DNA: TGTGCCAGCAGCTTAGGGGACAGGGTATTTACTGAAGCTTTCTTT.

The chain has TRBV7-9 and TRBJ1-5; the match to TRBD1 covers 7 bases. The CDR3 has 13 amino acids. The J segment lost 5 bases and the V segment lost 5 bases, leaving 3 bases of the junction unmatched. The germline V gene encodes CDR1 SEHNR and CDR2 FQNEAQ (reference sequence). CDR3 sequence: CASSDRVDQPQHF. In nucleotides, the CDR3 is TGTGCCAGCAGCGACAGGGTGGATCAGCCCCAGCATTTT.

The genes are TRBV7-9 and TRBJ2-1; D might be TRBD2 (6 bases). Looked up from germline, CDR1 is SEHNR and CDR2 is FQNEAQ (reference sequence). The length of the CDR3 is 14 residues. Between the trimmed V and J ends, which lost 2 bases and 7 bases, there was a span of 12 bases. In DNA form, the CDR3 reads TGTGCCAGCAGCTTACCAAGACTAGGAAATGAGCAGTTCTTC. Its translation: CASSLPRLGNEQFF.

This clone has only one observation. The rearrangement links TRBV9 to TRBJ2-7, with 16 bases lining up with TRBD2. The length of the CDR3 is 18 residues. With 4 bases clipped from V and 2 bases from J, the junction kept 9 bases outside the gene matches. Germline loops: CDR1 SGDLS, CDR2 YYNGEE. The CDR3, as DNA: TGTGCCAGCAGCCCCAACCCCGGGACTAGCGGGAGGGCCTACGAGCAGTACTTC. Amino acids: CASSPNPGTSGRAYEQYF.

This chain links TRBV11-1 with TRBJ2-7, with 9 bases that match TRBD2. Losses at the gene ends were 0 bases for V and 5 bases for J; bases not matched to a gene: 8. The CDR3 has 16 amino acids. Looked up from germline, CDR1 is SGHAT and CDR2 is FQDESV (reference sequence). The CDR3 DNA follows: TGTGCCAGCAGCTTAGCGCGCGGGAGGGTGAATCACGAGCAGTACTTC. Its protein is CASSLARGRVNHEQYF.

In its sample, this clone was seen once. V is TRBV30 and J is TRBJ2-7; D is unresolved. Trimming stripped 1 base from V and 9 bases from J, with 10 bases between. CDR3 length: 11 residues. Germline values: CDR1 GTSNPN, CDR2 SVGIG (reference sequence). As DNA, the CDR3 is TGTGCCTGGAGTGGGCAACTACGGCAGTACTTC. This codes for CAWSGQLRQYF.

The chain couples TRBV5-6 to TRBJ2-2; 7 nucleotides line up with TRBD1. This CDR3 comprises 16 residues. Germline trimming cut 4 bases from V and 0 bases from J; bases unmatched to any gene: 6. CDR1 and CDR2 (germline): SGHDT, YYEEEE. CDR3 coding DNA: TGTGCCAGCAGCCCGGGACAGCATTCGAACACCGGGGAGCTGTTTTTT. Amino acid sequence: CASSPGQHSNTGELFF. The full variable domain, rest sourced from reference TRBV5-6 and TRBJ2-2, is DAGVTQSPTHLIKTRGQQVTLRCSPKSGHDTVSWYQQALGQGPQFIFQYYEEEERQRGNFPDRFSGHQFPNYSSELNVNALLLGDSALYLCASSPGQHSNTGELFFGEGSRLTVL.

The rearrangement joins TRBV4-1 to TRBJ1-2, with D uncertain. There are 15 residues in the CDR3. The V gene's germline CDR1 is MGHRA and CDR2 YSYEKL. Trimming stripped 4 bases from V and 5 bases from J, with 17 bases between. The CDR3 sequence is CASSRGFRGSYGYTF. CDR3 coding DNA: TGCGCCAGCAGCCGGGGTTTTAGAGGGTCGTATGGCTACACCTTC.

CDR3 DNA sequence: TGTGCCAGCAGCTTAGATCTGACAGGGGAGCAGTTCTTC. This encodes CASSLDLTGEQFF. The rearrangement uses TRBV11-3 and TRBJ2-1; 7 positions match TRBD1. This CDR3 region has 13 residues. With 0 bases clipped from V and 10 bases from J, the junction kept 3 bases outside the gene matches. In germline, CDR1 is SGHNT, CDR2 YENEEA.